The 23 T cell receptor beta chains in this list originate from one sample, sequenced in a study of CD4 T cells in relation to SARS-CoV-2 and coronaviruses listed by TCRdb under 2021. Libraries were constructed by the immunoSEQ multiplex PCR assay. Drawn from immuneACCESS, this table holds only the in-frame rearrangements with V and J called that TCRdb kept. Clones are partly lost; checked studies trace under half to an unresolved V gene and leave the rest unexplained. The sample table shows about 29,000 clones, and about 70% are seen once. In total, the top ten clones hold less than 20% of the sample. CD4+ T cells from unexposed donors were collected before the COVID-19 pandemic (2011-2018). The EasySep CD4+ T cell isolation kit was used to isolate CD4+ T cells once the cultures had run for nine to eleven days. These receptors have no identified antigens. Material: CD4+ T cells from PBMCs, cultured in vitro. The receptors derive from a human donor in good health.

This clone is a singleton in its sample. The rearrangement uses TRBV6-1 and TRBJ2-1, with 11 nucleotides matching TRBD2. V trimming: 4 bases; J trimming: 7 bases; junction bases outside the gene matches: 9. Per germline, CDR1 MNHNS and CDR2 SASEGT. The CDR3 sequence is 16 residues long. CDR3 residues: CASSVTSGKSWNEQFF. In DNA, the CDR3 is TGTGCCAGCAGTGTGACTAGCGGGAAATCCTGGAATGAGCAGTTCTTC.

This rearrangement joins TRBV7-2 to TRBJ2-4; 15 positions match TRBD2. Looked up from germline, CDR1 is SGHTA and CDR2 is FQGNSA. The CDR3 has 19 amino acids. J was trimmed by 0 bases and V by 5 bases; bases with no gene match: 8. For the CDR3, the DNA is TGTGCCAGCAGCCCGGGACTAGCGGGAGGCCTTCTAGCCAAAAACATTCAGTACTTC. Its translation: CASSPGLAGGLLAKNIQYF.

Here the CDR3 DNA reads TGTGCCAGCAGCCAAGATATCGTGTACAATGAGCAGTTCTTC. Its translation is CASSQDIVYNEQFF. The chain recombines TRBV3-1 (or the pseudogene TRBV3-2) with TRBJ2-1; D is unresolved. The CDR3 spans 14 residues. CDR1 LGHDT and CDR2 YNNKEL come from the germline V gene (reference sequence). The V gene lost 0 bases and the J gene lost 4 bases, with 7 bases spanning the gap.

This rearrangement joins TRBV4-1 to TRBJ2-7, with 7 nucleotides matching TRBD2. The CDR3 totals 16 residues. Germline values: CDR1 MGHRA, CDR2 YSYEKL. Losses at the gene ends were 1 base for V and 2 bases for J; bases not matched to a gene: 8. The CDR3 bases are TGCGCCAGCAGCCAAGCGGACTATACTAGCGCCTACGAGCAGTACTTC. Amino acid sequence: CASSQADYTSAYEQYF.

This clone was seen a handful of times. The chain combines TRBV19 with TRBJ1-6; the D is unclear. V was pared by 1 base and J by 6 bases, with 7 bases between. Germline CDR1 reads LNHDA; CDR2 reads SQIVND (reference sequence). The CDR3 totals 14 residues. Here the CDR3 reads CASSIGTTNSPLHF. CDR3 bases: TGTGCCAGTAGTATAGGGACGACTAATTCACCCCTCCACTTT.

This clone appeared a single time. The chain uses TRBV3-1 (or the pseudogene TRBV3-2) and TRBJ2-3; the D is unclear. Germline CDR1 reads LGHDT; CDR2 reads YNNKEL (reference sequence). Trimming took off 5 bases at V and 6 bases at J, with 21 bases between the two ends. CDR3 length equals 16 residues. The CDR3 is CASSRGLFNGRDTQYF. The CDR3 DNA sequence: TGTGCCAGCAGCAGAGGCCTATTCAACGGAAGGGATACGCAGTATTTT.

This chain links TRBV19 with TRBJ1-3; TRBD1 matches 7 bases. The CDR3 covers 14 residues. J was trimmed by 5 bases and V by 3 bases; bases with no gene match: 4. Per the germline V gene, CDR1 is LNHDA and CDR2 is SQIVND (reference sequence). CDR3 nucleotides: TGTGCCAGTAGTATTCGGGGACAGCGAAACACCATATATTTT. Translation gives CASSIRGQRNTIYF.

This clone was counted only a few times. This chain links TRBV29-1 with TRBJ2-3; TRBD2 matches 11 bases. CDR1 is SQVTM and CDR2 is ANQGSEA in the germline V gene. V shed 3 bases and J 5 bases; nucleotides not matched to a gene: 7. This CDR3 has 15 amino acids. The DNA for the CDR3 is TGCAGCGTTGATGGTAGCGGGGGGGCTTTAGATACGCAGTATTTT. Amino acid sequence: CSVDGSGGALDTQYF.

The gene calls are TRBV30 and TRBJ1-4, with 8 bases aligning to TRBD1. The CDR3 sequence is 17 residues long. The junction had 17 bases not matched to a gene; V was cut back by 4 bases and J by 7 bases. CDR1 is GTSNPN and CDR2 is SVGIG in the germline V gene (reference sequence). The CDR3 loop reads CAWIPQGAGWSREKLFF. The CDR3 region has the DNA TGTGCCTGGATCCCCCAGGGGGCGGGATGGAGTCGTGAAAAACTGTTTTTT.

The CDR3 region is CASSLSGRYTDTQYF. DNA for the CDR3: TGTGCCAGCAGCTTATCGGGCAGGTACACAGATACGCAGTATTTT. This chain uses TRBV7-9 with TRBJ2-3; D is unclear. V lost 2 bases and J 2 bases, leaving 11 bases between the germline ends. CDR3 length: 15 residues. From germline, CDR1 is SEHNR and CDR2 FQNEAQ (reference sequence). Complete variable domain (other parts from reference TRBV7-9 and TRBJ2-3): DTGVSQNPRHKITKRGQNVTFRCDPISEHNRLYWYRQTLGQGPEFLTYFQNEAQLEKSRLLSDRFSAERPKGSFSTLEIQRTEQGDSAMYLCASSLSGRYTDTQYFGPGTRLTVL.

V usage is TRBV18 and J usage is TRBJ1-2; D remains ambiguous. With 3 bases removed from V and 6 bases from J, the gap between germline ends came to 11 bases. Germline V gene sequence: CDR1 KGHSH, CDR2 LQKENI. This CDR3 is built from 13 residues. The CDR3 bases are TGTGCCAGCTCACCCCGGGGTGGCGATGGCTACACCTTC. This encodes CASSPRGGDGYTF.

CDR3 nucleotide sequence: TGCGCCAGCAGCCAAGAGGGGACATCGGCCGAGCAGTTCTTC. It is translated as CASSQEGTSAEQFF. The chain carries TRBV5-1 and TRBJ2-1; a weak D match, TRBD1 (6 bases). With 4 bases removed from V and 10 bases from J, the gap between germline ends came to 18 bases. The CDR3 length is 14 residues. Germline loops: CDR1 SGHRS, CDR2 YFSETQ.

The rearrangement links TRBV7-6 to TRBJ2-5; perhaps TRBD2 as D (5 bases). V gave up 1 base and J gave up 5 bases, with 17 bases separating them. This CDR3 comprises 16 residues. CDR1 and CDR2 (germline): SGHVS, FNYEAQ. The CDR3 DNA sequence: TGTGCCAGCAGCTTAGGTGACGGGAAACCCACTGAGACCCAGTACTTC. Protein: CASSLGDGKPTETQYF.

This sequence joins TRBV7-2 and TRBJ2-2; D might be TRBD2 (6 bases). Looked up from germline, CDR1 is SGHTA and CDR2 is FQGNSA. The CDR3 has 17 amino acids. V was cut by 5 bases and J by 4 bases, with 20 bases left in between. In nucleotides, the CDR3 is TGTGCCAGCAGCCTTGGGGGGACCACCTGGGGCACCGGGGAGCTGTTTTTT. Translated, it gives CASSLGGTTWGTGELFF.

The chain joins TRBV30 to TRBJ2-1; 8 nucleotides agree with TRBD2. Unmatched junction bases numbered 5, after V lost 4 bases and J lost 3 bases. The CDR3 totals 14 residues. The germline CDR1 and CDR2 sequences are GTSNPN and SVGIG (reference sequence). The DNA for the CDR3 is TGTGCCTGGAATCGAGCGGGAGTCTACAATGAGCAGTTCTTC. Amino acids: CAWNRAGVYNEQFF.

The gene calls are TRBV18 and TRBJ1-3; D is unresolved. V lost 3 bases, J lost 0 bases, and 9 bases lay in between. Germline CDR1 KGHSH, CDR2 LQKENI. The CDR3 runs to 15 residues. CDR3 loop: CASSPAGFSGNTIYF. The CDR3 coding sequence is TGTGCCAGCTCACCTGCGGGGTTCTCTGGAAACACCATATATTTT.

The chain has TRBV6-2 or TRBV6-3 and TRBJ2-3; TRBD2 agrees at 10 bases. CDR1 is MNHEY and CDR2 is SVGEGT in the germline V gene. This CDR3 spans 14 amino acids. Trimming removed 4 bases from V and 7 bases from J; junction bases left unmatched: 5. The CDR3 DNA reads as TGTGCCAGCAGTTCCAGCGGGGGGGGAAATACGCAGTATTTT. Translating it yields CASSSSGGGNTQYF.

V and J are TRBV7-2 and TRBJ2-3; 9 nucleotides align to TRBD2. Losses at the gene ends were 5 bases for V and 5 bases for J; bases not matched to a gene: 8. The CDR3 totals 15 residues. Germline CDR1 SGHTA, CDR2 FQGNSA. CDR3 coding DNA: TGTGCCAGCAGCCCAATAGCGGGGGAGGGAGATACGCAGTATTTT. Translated, it gives CASSPIAGEGDTQYF.

The rearrangement links TRBV4-3 to TRBJ2-6, with TRBD2 as a possible D gene (5 bases). Between the trimmed V and J ends, which lost 0 bases and 0 bases, there was a span of 9 bases. The CDR3 consists of 17 residues. CDR1 and CDR2 (germline): LGHNA, YSLEER. The CDR3 region has the DNA TGCGCCAGCAGCCAAGATCACCTAGCCTCTGGGGCCAACGTCCTGACTTTC. It is translated as CASSQDHLASGANVLTF.

The chain joins TRBV19 to TRBJ2-1; 7 positions match TRBD2. The CDR3 spans 17 residues. With V trimmed by 6 bases and J by 2 bases, 13 bases remained unmatched. Germline V gene data show CDR1 as LNHDA and CDR2 as SQIVND (reference sequence). The CDR3 here is CASSSQSSGRPYNEQFF. CDR3 sequence (DNA): TGTGCCAGTAGCTCCCAATCTAGCGGACGGCCCTACAATGAGCAGTTCTTC.

The gene calls are TRBV18 and TRBJ1-6; a weak D match, TRBD1 (5 bases). The CDR3 length is 14 residues. Per the germline V gene, CDR1 is KGHSH and CDR2 is LQKENI. The ends were cut back, 3 bases at V and 8 bases at J, with 11 bases in the middle. In nucleotides, the CDR3 is TGTGCCAGCTCACCCGCGGGGGATGATTCACCCCTCCACTTT. Translating gives CASSPAGDDSPLHF. The whole variable domain, filled in from reference TRBV18 and TRBJ1-6, reads NAGVMQNPRHLVRRRGQEARLRCSPMKGHSHVYWYRQLPEEGLKFMVYLQKENIIDESGMPKERFSAEFPKEGPSILRIQQVVRGDSAAYFCASSPAGDDSPLHFGNGTRLTVT.

J is TRBJ1-1 and V is TRBV12-5; D is unresolved. This CDR3 has 16 amino acids. Trimming removed 7 bases from V and 1 base from J, with 19 bases in between. Germline loops: CDR1 LGHNT, CDR2 FRNRAP. The CDR3 reads CASAIGFPSGNTEAFF. The CDR3 nucleotides read TGTGCTAGTGCCATTGGTTTCCCCTCGGGGAACACTGAAGCTTTCTTT.

This chain joins TRBV9 and TRBJ1-2; possible D gene TRBD1, 6 bases. The CDR3 covers 15 residues. Germline-derived CDR1 and CDR2 are SGDLS and YYNGEE. The V end was cut by 0 bases, the J end by 4 bases, with 13 bases between. The CDR3 sequence is CASSVVAGAAYGYTF. CDR3 bases: TGTGCCAGCAGCGTAGTAGCAGGGGCGGCCTATGGCTACACCTTC. Together with reference TRBV9 and TRBJ1-2, the CDR3 gives the full variable domain: DSGVTQTPKHLITATGQRVTLRCSPRSGDLSVYWYQQSLDQGLQFLIQYYNGEERAKGNILERFSAQQFPDLHSELNLSSLELGDSALYFCASSVVAGAAYGYTFGSGTRLTVV.